Listed here is a single T cell receptor beta chain. The repertoire was sequenced with immunoSEQ multiplex PCR; TCRdb's copy has only in-frame clones and lacks some. The sample lists 230,000 or so clones, roughly 87% occurring once. These data belong to a study of blood T cell repertoires in COVID-19. Trimming removed 0 bases from V and 2 bases from J, with 14 bases in between. The germline V gene has CDR1 SGHKS and CDR2 YYEKEE (reference sequence). This CDR3 has 16 amino acids. Sequenced sample: peripheral blood. This receptor was identified in a woman aged 40 to 50 who had recovered from COVID-19. V gene TRBV5-5 combines with J gene TRBJ2-5; possibly TRBD2 for D (6 bases). The CDR3 region is CASSLASSGEQETQYF. The CDR3 DNA reads as TGTGCCAGCAGCTTGGCATCTTCGGGAGAACAAGAGACCCAGTACTTC.